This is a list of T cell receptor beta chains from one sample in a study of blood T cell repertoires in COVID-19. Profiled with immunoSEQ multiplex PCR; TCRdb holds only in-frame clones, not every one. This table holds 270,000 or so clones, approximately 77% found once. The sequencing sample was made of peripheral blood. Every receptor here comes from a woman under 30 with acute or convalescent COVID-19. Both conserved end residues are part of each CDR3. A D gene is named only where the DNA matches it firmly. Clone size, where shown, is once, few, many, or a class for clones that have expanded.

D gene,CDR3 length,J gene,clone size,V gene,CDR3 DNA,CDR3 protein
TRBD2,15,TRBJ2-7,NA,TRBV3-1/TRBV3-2,TGTGCCAGCAGCCAAGTAGGGTCGGGAGGGGCCGAGCAGTACTTC,CASSQVGSGGAEQYF
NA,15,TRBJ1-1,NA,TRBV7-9,TGTGCCAGCAGCCCCCCGGGGAGCGGTTGGGTTGAAGCTTTCTTT,CASSPPGSGWVEAFF
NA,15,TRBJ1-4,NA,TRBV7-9,TGTGCCAGCAGCCGTAATAGTGCAACTAATGAAAAACTGTTTTTT,CASSRNSATNEKLFF
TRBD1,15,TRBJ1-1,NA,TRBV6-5,TGTGCCAGCACCTGGACAGGGGGACCGGGCACTGAAGCTTTCTTT,CASTWTGGPGTEAFF
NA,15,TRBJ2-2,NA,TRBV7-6,TGTGCCAGCGGGCCGTTAGTTGCGAACACCGGGGAGCTGTTTTTT,CASGPLVANTGELFF
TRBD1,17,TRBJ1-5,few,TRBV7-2,TGTGCCAGCAGCCCACGAGGGGGACAGGGGGCCTATCAGCCCCAGCATTTT,CASSPRGGQGAYQPQHF
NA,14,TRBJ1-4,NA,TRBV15,TGTGCCACCAGCAGAGATATAGGGGCGGAAAAACTGTTTTTT,CATSRDIGAEKLFF
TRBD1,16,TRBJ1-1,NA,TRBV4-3,TGCGCCAGCAGCCAGGATCCGGGACAGCTGAACACTGAAGCTTTCTTT,CASSQDPGQLNTEAFF
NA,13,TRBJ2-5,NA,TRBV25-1,TGTGCCAGCAGTGAATTCTCCGAAGAGACCCAGTACTTC,CASSEFSEETQYF
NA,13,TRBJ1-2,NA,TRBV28,TGTGCCAGCAGTTTTTCGTATAACTATGGCTACACCTTC,CASSFSYNYGYTF
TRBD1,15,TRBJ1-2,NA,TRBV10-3,TGTGCCATCAGTGAAGGGACAGTATTCGACTATGGCTACACCTTC,CAISEGTVFDYGYTF
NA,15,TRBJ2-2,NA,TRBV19,TGTGCCAGTAGTATCTTGGTAGCGCACACCGGGGAGCTGTTTTTT,CASSILVAHTGELFF
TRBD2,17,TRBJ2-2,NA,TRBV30,TGTGCCTGGAGTGTTTTGGGACTAACCCTGAACACCGGGGAGCTGTTTTTT,CAWSVLGLTLNTGELFF
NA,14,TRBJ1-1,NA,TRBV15,TGTGCCACCAGCAGACCTGACAGGACCACTGAAGCTTTCTTT,CATSRPDRTTEAFF
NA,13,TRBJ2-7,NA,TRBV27,TGTGCCAGCAGTGGCCACGAAACCTACGAGCAGTACTTC,CASSGHETYEQYF
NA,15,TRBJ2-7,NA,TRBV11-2,TGTGCCAGCAGCTTACTTGGACTATTCAAGGACGAGCAGTACTTC,CASSLLGLFKDEQYF
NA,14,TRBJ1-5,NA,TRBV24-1,TGTGCCACCAGTGATTGGCGAGGGGGTCAGCCCCAGCATTTT,CATSDWRGGQPQHF
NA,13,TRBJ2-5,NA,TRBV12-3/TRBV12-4,TGTGCCAGCAGTTTATTTCGGGGGGAGACCCAGTACTTC,CASSLFRGETQYF
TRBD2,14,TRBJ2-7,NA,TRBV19,TGTGCCAGTAGTCATAGCGGGAGGGGTCACGAGCAGTACTTC,CASSHSGRGHEQYF
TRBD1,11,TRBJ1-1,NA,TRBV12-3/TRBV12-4,TGTGCCAGCACCAGGGGGTCTGAAGCTTTCTTT,CASTRGSEAFF
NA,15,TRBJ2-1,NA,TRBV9,TGTGCCAGCAGCCCCCGGGTCAGCTCCTACAATGAGCAGTTCTTC,CASSPRVSSYNEQFF
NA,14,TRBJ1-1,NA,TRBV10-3,TGTGCCACCCAGACAGTTGGGAAGAACACTGAAGCTTTCTTT,CATQTVGKNTEAFF
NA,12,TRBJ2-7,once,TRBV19,TGTGCCAGTAGTCCCCGAGACAGAGAGCAGTACTTC,CASSPRDREQYF
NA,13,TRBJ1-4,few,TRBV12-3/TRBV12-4,TGTGCCAGCAGGGGCGCAGCTAATGAAAAACTGTTTTTT,CASRGAANEKLFF
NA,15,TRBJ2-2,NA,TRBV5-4,TGTGCCAGCAGCTTGGGGGAGGAGAACACCGGGGAGCTGTTTTTT,CASSLGEENTGELFF